The 27 T cell receptor beta chains in this list originate from one sample, sequenced in a study of early T cells in non-severe SARS-CoV-2 infection. MiXCR, applied by TCRdb to the 5' RACE reads, yields one record per CDR3 protein. This repertoire shows over 60,000 distinct CDR3 sequences, approximately 10% found once; its top ten account for about 2.7%. The material sequenced was whole blood, taken at baseline. The origin of the receptors is an adult who was a healthcare worker with PCR-confirmed SARS-CoV-2 infection or an uninfected control (not recorded which).

Ten or more counts support this clonotype. V and J are TRBV27 and TRBJ1-2, with a weak D call TRBD1 (5 bases). The CDR3 totals 14 residues. Trimming left V 10 bases short and J 0 bases short, with 15 bases between. Germline values: CDR1 MNHEY, CDR2 SMNVEV (reference sequence). The CDR3 DNA follows: TGTGCCACCCGCCGGGACCGAGCTAACTATGGCTACACCTTC. Its translation is CATRRDRANYGYTF.

This clonotype was counted only a few times. The chain links TRBV10-3 to TRBJ2-3; 7 nucleotides match TRBD1. V trimming: 6 bases; J trimming: 0 bases; junction bases outside the gene matches: 0. This CDR3 comprises 13 residues. Germline values: CDR1 ENHRY, CDR2 SYGVKD. The CDR3 sequence is CAIRGQSTDTQYF. The CDR3 DNA reads as TGTGCCATCAGGGGACAGAGCACAGATACGCAGTATTTT.

The chain carries TRBV20-1 and TRBJ1-6, with 7 positions matching TRBD1. Looked up from germline, CDR1 is DFQATT and CDR2 is SNEGSKA (reference sequence). J gave up 7 bases and V 5 bases, and 5 bases lay outside the gene matches. CDR3 length equals 13 residues. As DNA, the CDR3 is TGCAGTGCTCTGAGACAGGGAAATTCACCCCTCCACTTT. As protein: CSALRQGNSPLHF.

This clonotype was seen only a few times. The genes are TRBV12-3 or TRBV12-4 and TRBJ2-5, with TRBD1 as a possible D gene (6 bases). The CDR3 loop spans 15 amino acids. Between the trimmed V and J ends, which lost 5 bases and 1 base, there was a span of 14 bases. CDR3 sequence (DNA): TGTGCCAGCAGTGATCAACAGGGAGTCCAAGAGACCCAGTACTTC. Amino acids: CASSDQQGVQETQYF.

The chain has TRBV2 and TRBJ2-5; D gene unclear. V was cut by 6 bases and J by 5 bases, with 13 bases left in between. Germline CDR1 reads SNHLY; CDR2 reads FYNNEI. The CDR3 covers 13 residues. DNA for the CDR3: TGTGCCAGCAGGTACGGCCCGACGGAGACCCAGTACTTC. Its translation is CASRYGPTETQYF.

This clonotype was found many times. The chain uses TRBV7-9 and TRBJ2-3; D is uncertain. Germline V gives CDR1 SEHNR, CDR2 FQNEAQ (reference sequence). The CDR3 has 12 amino acids. V was pared by 1 base and J by 12 bases, with 11 bases between. Here the CDR3 reads CASSLGASNQYF. The CDR3 DNA reads as TGTGCCAGCAGCTTAGGGGCCTCAAACCAGTATTTT.

The sample holds a few counts of this clonotype. V is TRBV7-6 and J is TRBJ2-5; 13 bases agree with TRBD2. This CDR3 comprises 16 residues. Germline V CDR1 and CDR2: SGHVS, FNYEAQ. The V gene end was trimmed by 4 bases and the J gene end by 2 bases; junction bases not matched to a gene: 4. CDR3 bases: TGTGCCAGCAGCTCCCTGGGACTAGCGGGGCAAGAGACCCAGTACTTC. It translates to CASSSLGLAGQETQYF.

The V and J genes are TRBV4-3 and TRBJ2-1, with D unresolved. The CDR3 extends over 14 amino acids. V was pared by 0 bases and J by 9 bases, with 12 bases between. Looked up from germline, CDR1 is LGHNA and CDR2 is YSLEER. This CDR3 reads CASSQEGNSGEQFF. For the CDR3, the DNA is TGCGCCAGCAGCCAAGAGGGGAATTCGGGTGAGCAGTTCTTC.

About this clonotype: One end of the junction is discordant with germline, which a read error may explain. The rearrangement uses TRBV12-5 and TRBJ2-1, with D uncertain. The CDR3 extends over 15 amino acids. Germline assignment: CDR1 LGHNT and CDR2 FRNRAP. The CDR3 DNA reads as TGTGCTAGTGTTTTGCTCGCCAGCTCCTACAATGAGCAGTTCTTC. Protein sequence: CASVLLASSYNEQFF.

The genes are TRBV3-1 and TRBJ2-2; 8 bases are a match to TRBD2. The V segment lost 8 bases and the J segment 7 bases; nucleotides outside the gene matches: 12. Germline values: CDR1 LGHDT, CDR2 YNNKEL (reference sequence). The CDR3 sequence is 15 residues long. DNA for the CDR3: TGTGCCAGCCTCCTAAGGAGCGGGGGCATCGGGGAGCTGTTTTTT. This sequence encodes CASLLRSGGIGELFF.

The genes are TRBV30 and TRBJ2-3, with D maybe TRBD2 (6 bases). This CDR3 has 19 residues. V was trimmed by 0 bases and J by 2 bases, leaving 24 bases between them. Germline assignment: CDR1 GTSNPN and CDR2 SVGIG (reference sequence). The DNA for the CDR3 is TGTGCCTGGAGTGTACTAGCTGGGCGTAGCACGGCAAACACAGATACGCAGTATTTT. Its translation is CAWSVLAGRSTANTDTQYF. Looking up the rest from reference TRBV30 and TRBJ2-3 gives the full variable domain: SQTIHQWPATLVQPVGSPLSLECTVEGTSNPNLYWYRQAAGRGLQLLFYSVGIGQISSEVPQNLSASRPQDRQFILSSKKLLLSDSGFYLCAWSVLAGRSTANTDTQYFGPGTRLTVL.

The J gene is TRBJ2-3, the V gene TRBV12-5; D uncertain. This CDR3 is built from 16 residues. Germline values: CDR1 LGHNT, CDR2 FRNRAP. Trimming removed 1 base from V and 2 bases from J, with 13 bases in between. The CDR3 bases are TGTGCTAGTGGTTTGGGAACAACCCCCTACACAGATACGCAGTATTTT. It is translated as CASGLGTTPYTDTQYF.

This rearrangement joins TRBV6-1 to TRBJ2-1, with 8 bases matching TRBD1. Germline CDR1 reads MNHNS; CDR2 reads SASEGT. CDR3 length: 14 residues. V lost 6 bases to trimming and J lost 6 bases; unmatched junction nucleotides: 7. The CDR3 DNA reads TGTGCCAGCAGCGTGACAGGGGAGATCAATGAGCAGTTCTTC. Amino acid sequence: CASSVTGEINEQFF.

This clonotype showed up many times. The rearrangement joins TRBV12-3 or TRBV12-4 to TRBJ1-1; D remains ambiguous. This CDR3 is built from 15 residues. Trimming cost V 4 bases and J 2 bases, with 14 bases left between them. The CDR3 bases are TGTGCCAGCAGTTACGGCGGCAGCAAAAACACTGAAGCTTTCTTT. It translates to CASSYGGSKNTEAFF.

This clonotype was found a few times. The chain combines TRBV6-5 with TRBJ1-5; D is undetermined. V was trimmed by 0 bases and J by 7 bases, leaving 10 bases between them. This CDR3 spans 14 amino acids. CDR1 MNHEY and CDR2 SVGAGI come from the germline V gene. The CDR3 sequence: CASSYSRLEQPQHF. The DNA of the CDR3 is TGTGCCAGCAGTTACTCCCGGCTAGAGCAGCCCCAGCATTTT.

V and J are TRBV20-1 and TRBJ2-7, with D hard to call. The CDR3 is 12 amino acids. Germline V gene data show CDR1 as DFQATT and CDR2 as SNEGSKA (reference sequence). Trimming took 5 bases from V and 6 from J, leaving 14 bases between them. The CDR3 sequence is CSAPPDGSEQYF. The DNA of the CDR3 is TGCAGTGCTCCTCCGGATGGGTCCGAGCAGTACTTC.

This clonotype was seen only a few times. J is TRBJ2-7 and V is TRBV20-1; D remains ambiguous. Germline V lookup: CDR1 DFQATT, CDR2 SNEGSKA (reference sequence). V was shortened by 3 bases and J by 0 bases, with 3 bases between the two germline ends. The CDR3 spans 11 residues. This chain's CDR3 is CSASTSYEQYF. The CDR3 DNA is TGCAGTGCTAGTACCTCCTACGAGCAGTACTTC.

The V call is TRBV14, the J call TRBJ1-2; D not resolved. V shed 4 bases and J shed 7 bases, with 13 bases lying between them. Germline assignment: CDR1 SGHDN and CDR2 FVKESK. CDR3 length equals 13 residues. The CDR3 DNA follows: TGTGCCAGCAGCCCAGACCCCAGGAGTGGCTACACCTTC. As protein: CASSPDPRSGYTF.

This clonotype was seen more than once but under ten times. This chain connects TRBV6-2 or TRBV6-3 to TRBJ1-2; D is possibly TRBD1 (6 bases). V gave up 6 bases and J gave up 0 bases, with 14 bases separating them. The CDR3 is 15 residues long. Germline V CDR1 and CDR2: MNHEY, SVGEGT. DNA of the CDR3: TGTGCCAGCAGCTCGATACAGGGACCTAACTATGGCTACACCTTC. Amino acids: CASSSIQGPNYGYTF.

This clonotype was recorded many times. The V gene is TRBV5-1, the J gene TRBJ2-2; TRBD1 matches 8 bases. CDR1 SGHRS and CDR2 YFSETQ come from the germline V gene. The CDR3 totals 16 residues. Trimming removed 3 bases from V and 5 bases from J; junction bases left unmatched: 9. The DNA for the CDR3 is TGCGCCAGCAGCTCCCGAGCAGGGGGCAGGACCGGGGAGCTGTTTTTT. Amino acid sequence: CASSSRAGGRTGELFF. Using reference TRBV5-1 and TRBJ2-2 for the parts outside the CDR3, the full variable domain is KAGVTQTPRYLIKTRGQQVTLSCSPISGHRSVSWYQQTPGQGLQFLFEYFSETQRNKGNFPGRFSGRQFSNSRSEMNVSTLELGDSALYLCASSSRAGGRTGELFFGEGSRLTVL.

This clonotype has a count of ten or more. The chain is built from TRBV9 and TRBJ2-2; tentatively, D is TRBD1 (5 bases). Trimming pared 0 bases from V and 5 bases from J, leaving 11 bases between. The CDR3 loop spans 15 amino acids. CDR1 is SGDLS, CDR2 YYNGEE, per germline. The CDR3 sequence: CASSVGQAGTGELFF. Written as DNA, the CDR3 is TGTGCCAGCAGCGTAGGGCAGGCAGGGACCGGGGAGCTGTTTTTT.

This clonotype was seen at least ten times. The rearrangement uses TRBV4-2 and TRBJ2-7, with 9 bases lining up with TRBD2. CDR3 length equals 15 residues. After removal of 1 base from V and 7 bases from J, the junction contained 8 bases not matched to a gene. Per the germline V gene, CDR1 is LGHNA and CDR2 is YNFKEQ. The CDR3 loop is CASSQAAGGPREQYF. CDR3 nucleotides: TGTGCCAGCAGCCAAGCCGCGGGGGGGCCGAGGGAGCAGTACTTC.

This chain links TRBV7-9 with TRBJ1-3; no definite D call. Trimming took off 1 base at V and 0 bases at J, with 4 bases between the two ends. This CDR3 has 14 residues. CDR1 and CDR2 (germline): SEHNR, FQNEAQ (reference sequence). DNA of the CDR3: TGTGCCAGCAGCTTAGGGATCTCTGGAAACACCATATATTTT. Translated: CASSLGISGNTIYF. Drawing the rest from reference TRBV7-9 and TRBJ1-3, the complete variable domain is DTGVSQNPRHKITKRGQNVTFRCDPISEHNRLYWYRQTLGQGPEFLTYFQNEAQLEKSRLLSDRFSAERPKGSFSTLEIQRTEQGDSAMYLCASSLGISGNTIYFGEGSWLTVV.

Ten or more counts support this clonotype. The chain employs TRBV4-2 and TRBJ1-5; D may be TRBD1 (5 bases). Trimming took 0 bases from V and 5 from J, leaving 14 bases between them. CDR1 is LGHNA and CDR2 is YNFKEQ in the germline V gene. The CDR3 runs to 16 residues. Written as DNA, the CDR3 is TGTGCCAGCAGCCAAGATAGGGGAGGGACCCATCAGCCCCAGCATTTT. Its protein product is CASSQDRGGTHQPQHF.

The chain has TRBV20-1 and TRBJ2-1; 15 bases line up with TRBD2. The CDR3 has 17 residues. V trimming: 5 bases; J trimming: 5 bases; junction bases outside the gene matches: 10. Per germline, CDR1 DFQATT and CDR2 SNEGSKA (reference sequence). The CDR3 DNA reads as TGCAGTGCTCACATAGGGACTAGCGGGGGGCTGGACAATGAGCAGTTCTTC. Translation: CSAHIGTSGGLDNEQFF.

There are a few counts of this clonotype. Written as DNA, the CDR3 is TGTGCCAGCAGCTTAGCAACGGGGGGCCACGGGACGATATATGGCTACACCTTC. This codes for CASSLATGGHGTIYGYTF. The V and J genes are TRBV7-6 and TRBJ1-2; tentative D call: TRBD1 (6 bases). Germline V gene data show CDR1 as SGHVS and CDR2 as FNYEAQ. This CDR3 has 18 residues. V was cut by 0 bases and J by 5 bases, with 22 bases left in between. Complete variable domain (other parts from reference TRBV7-6 and TRBJ1-2): GAGVSQSPRYKVTKRGQDVALRCDPISGHVSLYWYRQALGQGPEFLTYFNYEAQQDKSGLPNDRFSAERPEGSISTLTIQRTEQRDSAMYRCASSLATGGHGTIYGYTFGSGTRLTVV.

This clonotype was seen a handful of times. The V and J genes are TRBV2 and TRBJ2-3; 8 bases fit TRBD2. Germline assignment: CDR1 SNHLY and CDR2 FYNNEI. CDR3 length: 16 residues. V trimming: 4 bases; J trimming: 6 bases; junction bases outside the gene matches: 12. This CDR3 is CASSVLTGGHFDTQYF. DNA of the CDR3: TGTGCCAGCAGTGTCTTGACGGGGGGGCACTTTGATACGCAGTATTTT.